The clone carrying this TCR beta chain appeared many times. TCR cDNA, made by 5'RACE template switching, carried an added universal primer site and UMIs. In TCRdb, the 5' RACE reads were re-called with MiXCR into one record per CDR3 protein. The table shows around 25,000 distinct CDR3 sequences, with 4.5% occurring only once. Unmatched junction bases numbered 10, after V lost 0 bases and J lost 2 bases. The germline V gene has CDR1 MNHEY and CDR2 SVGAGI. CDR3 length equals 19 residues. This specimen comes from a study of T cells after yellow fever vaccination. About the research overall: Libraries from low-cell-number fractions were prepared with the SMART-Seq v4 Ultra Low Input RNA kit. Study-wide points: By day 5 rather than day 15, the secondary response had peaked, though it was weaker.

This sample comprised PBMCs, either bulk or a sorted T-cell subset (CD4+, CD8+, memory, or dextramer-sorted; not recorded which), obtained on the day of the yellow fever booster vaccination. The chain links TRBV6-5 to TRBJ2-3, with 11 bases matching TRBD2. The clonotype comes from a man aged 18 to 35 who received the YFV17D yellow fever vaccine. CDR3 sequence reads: CASSYSIPTSGGLTDTQYF. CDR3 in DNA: TGTGCCAGCAGTTACTCGATCCCCACTAGCGGGGGCCTCACAGATACGCAGTATTTT.